This TCR beta chain was captured by sequencing in a study of cytomegalovirus exposure and HLA in healthy donors. The study, taken as a whole, reports: Cytomegalovirus-associated TCR beta chains were listed, numbering some 150.

About this clone itself: Its antigen is undetermined.

Use of 60 Vbeta and 13 Jbeta primers characterized the PCR. Sequencing used immunoSEQ multiplex PCR; TCRdb keeps in-frame clones, though not all of them. The sample includes around 300,000 clones, over 85% of them seen just once. CDR1 SGHNT and CDR2 YYREEE come from the germline V gene (reference sequence). The CDR3 is 14 amino acids. The V end lost 1 base, the J end lost 2 bases, and 9 bases lay between the germline ends. The clonotype comes from a woman aged 18-29 years in good health and CMV-seronegative. The J gene is TRBJ1-2, the V gene TRBV5-4; maybe TRBD1 (5 bases). The material sequenced was PBMCs. The DNA for the CDR3 is TGTGCCAGCAGCTTGTTGGCAGGGAACTATGGCTACACCTTC. Its translation: CASSLLAGNYGYTF.